This section outlines one T cell receptor (beta chain) sequence together with its context. Its antigen is unknown. No base quality values were provided; no much bigger clone lies one nucleotide off. This entry is derived from a study of technical replicates of blood from several donors (TCRdb year 2017). The receptor library was made with the immunoSEQ multiplex PCR assay. As stored in TCRdb, this immuneACCESS dataset retains in-frame rearrangements with V and J assigned. A fraction of the clones does not appear; measured against another copy, unresolved V genes explain less than half of the discrepancy, and the remainder lacks a known reason. This sample holds roughly 14,000 clones; more than 75% were observed only once. The leading ten clones occupy 12% of the sample. Taken from the germline V gene, the CDR1 and CDR2 loops are SNHLY and FYNNEI. V loses 8 bases at its end and J loses 7 bases; junction bases beyond the gene matches: 4. The CDR3 covers 13 residues, taking in both the cysteine and the phenylalanine. Just CDR3 DNA is preserved here, 39 bases in frame from base 1.

The sample consisted of PBMCs. This sequence was found in a human donor in good health. The V and J segments used are TRBV2 and TRBJ2-1, with TRBD2 matching 11 junction bases. The CDR3 amino acid sequence is: CASELAGVNEQFF. The nucleotide sequence reads as follows: TGTGCCAGCGAACTAGCGGGGGTAAATGAGCAGTTCTTC.